This paragraph covers one T cell receptor (beta chain) sequence. The CDR3 contains 15 residues. V gave up 6 bases and J gave up 7 bases; unmatched junction bases: 9. The germline CDR1 and CDR2 sequences are MRHNA and SNTAGT. This entry comes from a study of cytomegalovirus exposure and HLA in healthy donors. The study ran its PCR with 60 Vbeta and 13 Jbeta primers. The method was immunoSEQ multiplex PCR; TCRdb's version includes in-frame clones alone and lacks a portion of them. The data show under 70,000 clones, with just under 85% seen just once and 2.9% held by the top ten. Sequencing input: PBMCs. The chain is built from TRBV6-4 and TRBJ1-6; TRBD1 agrees at 7 bases. This TCR was sampled from a man aged 45-60 years in good health and CMV-seronegative. CDR3 DNA: TGTGCCAGCAGCAGAGCAGCGACAGGGAATTCACCCCTCCACTTT. Residues: CASSRAATGNSPLHF.